This T cell receptor (beta chain) was captured in a study of blood T cell repertoires in COVID-19. Data came from immunoSEQ multiplex PCR; TCRdb stores just in-frame clones and leaves some out. The table shows approximately 200,000 clones, with roughly 87% occurring only once. Trimming took 0 bases from V and 8 from J, leaving 8 bases between them. Germline V gene lookup returns CDR1 LNHDA and CDR2 SQIVND (reference sequence). The CDR3 runs 13 residues. This chain uses TRBV19 with TRBJ2-1, with a possible D match to TRBD2 (5 bases). The specimen sequenced was PBMCs or T cells enriched from blood (not recorded which). The clonotype was recovered from a woman aged 40 to 49 with acute COVID-19. As DNA, the CDR3 is TGTGCCAGTAGTATAGATCACGGGGATGAGCAGTTCTTC. This sequence encodes CASSIDHGDEQFF. The full variable domain, completed using reference TRBV19 and TRBJ2-1, is DGGITQSPKYLFRKEGQNVTLSCEQNLNHDAMYWYRQDPGQGLRLIYYSQIVNDFQKGDIAEGYSVSREKKESFPLTVTSAQKNPTAFYLCASSIDHGDEQFFGPGTRLTVL.